The 11 T cell receptor beta chains below all came from one sample that was sequenced in a study of blood T cell repertoires in COVID-19. The assay was immunoSEQ multiplex PCR, and TCRdb's table has in-frame clones only and misses some. The table records about 130,000 clones, around 76% of them present only once. Input material: peripheral blood. These TCRs come from a human donor in a cohort sampled during active COVID-19.

V is TRBV15 and J is TRBJ2-5; 11 bases are a match to TRBD2. Per germline, CDR1 LNHNV and CDR2 YYDKDF (reference sequence). This CDR3 is 15 amino acids long. The V segment lost 2 bases and the J segment 2 bases; nucleotides outside the gene matches: 1. As DNA, the CDR3 is TGTGCCACCAGCAGACGACTAGCGGGGCAAGAGACCCAGTACTTC. Protein: CATSRRLAGQETQYF. Supplemented by reference TRBV15 and TRBJ2-5, the full variable domain reads DAMVIQNPRYQVTQFGKPVTLSCSQTLNHNVMYWYQQKSSQAPKLLFHYYDKDFNNEADTPDNFQSRRPNTSFCFLDIRSPGLGDTAMYLCATSRRLAGQETQYFGPGTRLLVL.

The chain employs TRBV6-2 or TRBV6-3 and TRBJ2-5, with 7 bases lining up with TRBD1. V lost 2 bases, J lost 7 bases, and 10 bases stayed unmatched. The germline V gene encodes CDR1 MNHEY and CDR2 SVGEGT. The CDR3 length is 15 residues. Here the CDR3 DNA reads TGTGCCAGCAGTTACGGGACAGCCCCCGGAGGGACCCAGTACTTC. Amino acid sequence: CASSYGTAPGGTQYF.

V is TRBV2 and J is TRBJ1-6, with D maybe TRBD1 (5 bases). Per germline, CDR1 SNHLY and CDR2 FYNNEI. Trimming removed 4 bases from V and 11 bases from J, with 15 bases in between. This CDR3 contains 14 residues. The CDR3 DNA is TGTGCCAGCAGTGTCGGGGGGGGGTTGGCACCCCTCCACTTT. This gives the protein CASSVGGGLAPLHF.

The CDR3 DNA reads TGTGCCAGCACCGCGGCGGACACTGAAGCTTTCTTT. Its protein product is CASTAADTEAFF. The chain recombines TRBV2 with TRBJ1-1, with D unclear. The length of the CDR3 is 12 residues. The germline V gene encodes CDR1 SNHLY and CDR2 FYNNEI. Trimming cost V 7 bases and J 3 bases, with 9 bases left between them.

The chain uses TRBV9 and TRBJ1-2, with D maybe TRBD1 (6 bases). The CDR3 runs 15 residues. Germline V gives CDR1 SGDLS, CDR2 YYNGEE. The V end was cut by 4 bases, the J end by 4 bases, with 17 bases between. The CDR3 here is CASSPRGGATYGYTF. For the CDR3, the DNA is TGTGCCAGCAGCCCCCGGGGGGGGGCGACCTATGGCTACACCTTC.

CDR3 in DNA: TGCGCCAGCAGCCCCGGAGAGGGTTTCGGATATGAGCAGTACTTC. Its protein is CASSPGEGFGYEQYF. This chain connects TRBV5-1 to TRBJ2-7; possibly TRBD2 for D (5 bases). Trimming pared 4 bases from V and 7 bases from J, leaving 21 bases between. The CDR3 spans 15 residues. Per the germline V gene, CDR1 is SGHRS and CDR2 is YFSETQ.

The rearrangement uses TRBV9 and TRBJ1-4; D not certain. Germline CDR1 and CDR2: SGDLS and YYNGEE. There are 15 residues in the CDR3. The germline V and J ends were trimmed by 1 base and 5 bases, with 12 bases remaining between them. CDR3 DNA sequence: TGTGCCAGCAGCGTAAGGGCGGGAGGGAATGAAAAACTGTTTTTT. Its protein is CASSVRAGGNEKLFF.

This clone was counted at least ten times. The rearrangement uses TRBV30 and TRBJ2-7; 9 positions agree with TRBD2. This CDR3 has 12 amino acids. V lost 5 bases, J lost 3 bases, and 2 bases stayed unmatched. Germline values: CDR1 GTSNPN, CDR2 SVGIG (reference sequence). The CDR3 here is CAWGTSLYEQYF. The CDR3 DNA reads TGTGCCTGGGGGACTAGCCTCTACGAGCAGTACTTC.

This clone was observed many times. The rearrangement uses TRBV3-1 (or the pseudogene TRBV3-2) and TRBJ2-3; the match to TRBD2 covers 12 bases. This CDR3 comprises 15 residues. J lost 8 bases, V lost 1 base, and 4 bases had no gene match. Per the germline V gene, CDR1 is LGHDT and CDR2 is YNNKEL (reference sequence). The CDR3 loop is CASSQVASGGGTQYF. Here the CDR3 DNA reads TGTGCCAGCAGCCAAGTCGCTAGCGGGGGGGGTACGCAGTATTTT.

This clone has at least ten counts. The chain is built from TRBV2 and TRBJ2-2, with 7 bases identical to TRBD1. The CDR3 totals 16 residues. J lost 2 bases, V lost 6 bases, and 9 bases had no gene match. CDR1 is SNHLY, CDR2 FYNNEI, per germline. The CDR3 here is CASRGTGQTNTGELFF. As DNA, the CDR3 is TGTGCCAGCAGGGGAACGGGACAGACCAACACCGGGGAGCTGTTTTTT.

This chain uses TRBV9 with TRBJ1-1; D is perhaps TRBD1 (5 bases). CDR1 and CDR2 from the germline V gene are SGDLS and YYNGEE. The CDR3 covers 14 residues. V lost 0 bases, J lost 4 bases, and 10 bases lay in between. CDR3 in DNA: TGTGCCAGCAGCGTAGTTACGGGGGGCACTGAAGCTTTCTTT. Amino acids: CASSVVTGGTEAFF.